The source of this T cell receptor (beta chain) is a study of cytomegalovirus exposure and HLA in healthy donors. Study background: Some 77 million unique TCRs from HLA-typed donors were held in an early release of data.

It was with 60 Vbeta and 13 Jbeta primers that the PCR ran. Produced via immunoSEQ multiplex PCR; TCRdb's table is partial and in-frame only. The table includes 100,000 to 150,000 clones, 75% to 85% detected once. Per the germline V gene, CDR1 is SGHKS and CDR2 is YYEKEE (reference sequence). The V and J ends lost 1 base and 4 bases, in that order; junction bases with no gene match: 7. CDR3 length equals 16 residues. The chain joins TRBV5-5 to TRBJ1-5; 8 nucleotides agree with TRBD1. What was sequenced was PBMCs. The clonotype comes from a man aged 25 to 40 in good health and CMV-seropositive. The DNA of the CDR3 is TGTGCCAGCAGCTTGACCTCAGGGGGCGCGAATCAGCCCCAGCATTTT. Its translation is CASSLTSGGANQPQHF.